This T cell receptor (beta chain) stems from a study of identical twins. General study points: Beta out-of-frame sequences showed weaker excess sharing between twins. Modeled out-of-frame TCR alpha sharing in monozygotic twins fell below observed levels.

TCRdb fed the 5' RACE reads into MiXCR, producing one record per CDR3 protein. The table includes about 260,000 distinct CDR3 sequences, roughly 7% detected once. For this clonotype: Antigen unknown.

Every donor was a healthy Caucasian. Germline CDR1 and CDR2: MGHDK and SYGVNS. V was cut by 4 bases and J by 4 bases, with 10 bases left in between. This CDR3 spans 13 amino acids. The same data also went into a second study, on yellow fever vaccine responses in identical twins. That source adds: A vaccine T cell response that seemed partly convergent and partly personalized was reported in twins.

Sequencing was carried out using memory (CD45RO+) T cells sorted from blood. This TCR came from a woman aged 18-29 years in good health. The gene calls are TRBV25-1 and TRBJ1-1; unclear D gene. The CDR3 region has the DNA TGTGCCAGCAGTGCAGGTGTGGTCACTGAAGCTTTCTTT. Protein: CASSAGVVTEAFF.